Listed below are T cell receptor beta chains from one sample, sequenced in a study of blood T cells in healthy people across ages. One entry per CDR3 protein, called by TCRdb with MiXCR from the 5' RACE reads. Here the sample spans about 1 million distinct CDR3 sequences, around 43% being singletons. Sequencing used blood. All receptors derive from a woman aged 55-70 years in good health. Both conserved end residues are trimmed from each CDR3.

v_call	cdr3_aa
TRBV5-1	ASSASASGGVADTQY
TRBV28	ASRPALGFGEQY
TRBV29-1	SVDTYRNTEAF
TRBV27	ASSLSLDGSTDTQY
TRBV4-2	ASSQDRTIYNEQF
TRBV2	ASCGQVRDTQY
TRBV10-3	AISEAGGPLHEQF
TRBV9	ASSVATLANYGYT
TRBV4-1	ASSQGDSNEKLF
TRBV20-1	SASDPAGGHQETQY
TRBV6-1	ASRAQGITNQPQH
TRBV6-4	ASSERDNEQF
TRBV27	ASSVGTVYEQY
TRBV20-1	SARNDGGGDEQY
TRBV20-1	SASPATTNEKLF
TRBV12-3/TRBV12-4	ASRVGGRQAF